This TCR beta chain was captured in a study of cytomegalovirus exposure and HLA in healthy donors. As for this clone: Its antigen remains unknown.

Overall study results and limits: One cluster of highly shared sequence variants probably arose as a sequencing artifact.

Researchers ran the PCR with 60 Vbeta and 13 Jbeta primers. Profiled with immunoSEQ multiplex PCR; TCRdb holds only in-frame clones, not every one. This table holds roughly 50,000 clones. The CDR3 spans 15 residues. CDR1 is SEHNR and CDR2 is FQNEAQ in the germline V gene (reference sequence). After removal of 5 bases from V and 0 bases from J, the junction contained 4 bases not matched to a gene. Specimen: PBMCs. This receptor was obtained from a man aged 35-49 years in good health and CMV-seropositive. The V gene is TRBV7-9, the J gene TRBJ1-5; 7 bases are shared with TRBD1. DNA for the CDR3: TGTGCCAGCAGCGAGGGGGCCTATAGCAATCAGCCCCAGCATTTT. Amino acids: CASSEGAYSNQPQHF.